This T cell receptor beta chain emerged from a study of CD8 T cells in ankylosing spondylitis. Regarding the study as a whole: Made up of under ten highly homologous variants, a TCR beta motif appeared characteristic of ankylosing spondylitis blood.

For this clonotype: Its target is not known.

Trimming took off 0 bases at V and 6 bases at J, with 8 bases between the two ends. CDR1 and CDR2 (germline): DFQATT, SNEGSKA (reference sequence). CDR3 size: 13 residues. Using its own MiXCR run on the 5' RACE reads, TCRdb lists one record per CDR3 protein. Of 400,000 or so distinct CDR3 sequences in the sample, roughly a quarter were seen once. The rearrangement links TRBV20-1 to TRBJ2-2; D call uncertain. The sequence came from a male donor with ankylosing spondylitis. Sequencing was performed on blood, either unsorted or a sorted T cell fraction (not recorded which). The CDR3 loop is CSAREIVAGELFF. The CDR3 DNA reads as TGCAGTGCTAGAGAGATAGTAGCCGGGGAGCTGTTTTTT.